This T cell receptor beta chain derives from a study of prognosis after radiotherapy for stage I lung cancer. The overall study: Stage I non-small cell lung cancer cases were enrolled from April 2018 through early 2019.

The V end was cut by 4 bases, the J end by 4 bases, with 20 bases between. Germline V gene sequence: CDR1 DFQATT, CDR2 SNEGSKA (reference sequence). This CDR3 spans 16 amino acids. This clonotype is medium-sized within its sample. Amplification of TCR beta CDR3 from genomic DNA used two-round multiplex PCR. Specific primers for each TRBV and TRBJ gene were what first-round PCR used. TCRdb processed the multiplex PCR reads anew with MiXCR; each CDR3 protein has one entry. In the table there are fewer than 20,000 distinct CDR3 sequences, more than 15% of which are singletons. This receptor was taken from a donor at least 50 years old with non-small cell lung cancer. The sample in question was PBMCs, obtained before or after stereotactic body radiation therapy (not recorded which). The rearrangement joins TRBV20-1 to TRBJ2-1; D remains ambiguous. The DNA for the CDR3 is TGCAGTGCTACTCGATCCTTGGACCCAAAGTACAATGAGCAGTTCTTC. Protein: CSATRSLDPKYNEQFF.